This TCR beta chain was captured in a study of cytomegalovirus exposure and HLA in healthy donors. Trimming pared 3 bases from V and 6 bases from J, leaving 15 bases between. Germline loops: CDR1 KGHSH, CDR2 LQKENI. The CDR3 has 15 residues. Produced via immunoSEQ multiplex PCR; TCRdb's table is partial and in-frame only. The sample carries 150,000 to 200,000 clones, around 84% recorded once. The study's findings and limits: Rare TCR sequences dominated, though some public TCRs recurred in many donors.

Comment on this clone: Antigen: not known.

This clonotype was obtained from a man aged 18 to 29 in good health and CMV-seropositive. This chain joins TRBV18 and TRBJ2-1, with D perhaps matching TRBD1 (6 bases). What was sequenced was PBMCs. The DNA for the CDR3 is TGTGCCAGCTCACCCCTGCTCATAGGGGGCAATGAGCAGTTCTTC. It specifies CASSPLLIGGNEQFF.